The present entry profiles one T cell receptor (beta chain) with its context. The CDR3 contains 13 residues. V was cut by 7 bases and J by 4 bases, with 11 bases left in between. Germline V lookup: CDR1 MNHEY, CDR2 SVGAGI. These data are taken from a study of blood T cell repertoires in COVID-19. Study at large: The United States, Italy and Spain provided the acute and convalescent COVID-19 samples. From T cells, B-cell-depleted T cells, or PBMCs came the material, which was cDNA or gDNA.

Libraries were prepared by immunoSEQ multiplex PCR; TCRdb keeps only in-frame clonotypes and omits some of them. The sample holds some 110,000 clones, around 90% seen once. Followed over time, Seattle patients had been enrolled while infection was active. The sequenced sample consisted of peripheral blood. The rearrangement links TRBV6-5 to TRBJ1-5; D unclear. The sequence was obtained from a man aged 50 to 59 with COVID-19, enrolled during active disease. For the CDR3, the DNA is TGTGCCAGCACCCCAGGAATTAATCAGCCCCAGCATTTT. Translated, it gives CASTPGINQPQHF.